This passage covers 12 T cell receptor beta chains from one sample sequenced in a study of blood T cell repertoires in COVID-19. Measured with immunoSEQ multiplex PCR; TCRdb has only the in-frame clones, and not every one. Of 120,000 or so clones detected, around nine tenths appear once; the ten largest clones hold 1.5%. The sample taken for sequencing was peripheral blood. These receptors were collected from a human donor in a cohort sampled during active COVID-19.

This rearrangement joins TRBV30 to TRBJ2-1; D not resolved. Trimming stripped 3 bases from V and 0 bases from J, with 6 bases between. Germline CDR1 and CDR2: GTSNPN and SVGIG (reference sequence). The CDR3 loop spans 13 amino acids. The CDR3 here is CAWSSDSYNEQFF. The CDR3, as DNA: TGTGCCTGGAGCAGCGACTCCTACAATGAGCAGTTCTTC.

The CDR3 spells CASSNSEVPRPQHF. The DNA for the CDR3 is TGTGCCAGCAGCAATTCGGAGGTTCCGAGACCCCAGCATTTT. The chain combines TRBV5-6 with TRBJ1-5; no definite D call. Trimming took 4 bases from V and 10 from J, leaving 18 bases between them. Germline V CDR1 and CDR2: SGHDT, YYEEEE. This CDR3 region has 14 residues.

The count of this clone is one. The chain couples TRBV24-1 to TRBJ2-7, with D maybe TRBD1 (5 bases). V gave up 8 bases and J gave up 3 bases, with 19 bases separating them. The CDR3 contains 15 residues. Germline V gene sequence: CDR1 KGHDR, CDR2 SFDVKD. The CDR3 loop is CATTLRAGICYEQYF. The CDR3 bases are TGTGCCACCACTCTACGGGCAGGGATCTGCTACGAGCAGTACTTC.

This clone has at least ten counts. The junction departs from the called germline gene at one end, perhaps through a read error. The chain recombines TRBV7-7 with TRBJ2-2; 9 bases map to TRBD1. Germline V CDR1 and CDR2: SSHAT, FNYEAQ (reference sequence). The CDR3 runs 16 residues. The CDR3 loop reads CASSKTGTGITGELFF. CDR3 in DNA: TGTGCTAGCAGCAAAACCGGGACAGGGATCACCGGGGAGCTGTTTTTT.

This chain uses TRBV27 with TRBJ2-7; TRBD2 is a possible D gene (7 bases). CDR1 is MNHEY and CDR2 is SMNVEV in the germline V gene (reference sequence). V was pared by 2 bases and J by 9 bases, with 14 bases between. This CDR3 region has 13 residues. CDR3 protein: CASSLPGEGVQYF. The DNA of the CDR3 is TGTGCCAGCAGTTTACCAGGGGAGGGGGTGCAGTACTTC.

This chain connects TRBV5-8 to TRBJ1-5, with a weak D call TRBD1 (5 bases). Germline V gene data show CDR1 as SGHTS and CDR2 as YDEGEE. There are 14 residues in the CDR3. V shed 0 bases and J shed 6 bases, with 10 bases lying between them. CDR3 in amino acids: CASSLVQGSQPQHF. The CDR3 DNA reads TGTGCCAGCAGCTTGGTTCAGGGCAGTCAGCCCCAGCATTTT. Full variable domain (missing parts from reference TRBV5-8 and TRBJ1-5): EAGVTQSPTHLIKTRGQQATLRCSPISGHTSVYWYQQALGLGLQFLLWYDEGEERNRGNFPPRFSGRQFPNYSSELNVNALELEDSALYLCASSLVQGSQPQHFGDGTRLSIL.

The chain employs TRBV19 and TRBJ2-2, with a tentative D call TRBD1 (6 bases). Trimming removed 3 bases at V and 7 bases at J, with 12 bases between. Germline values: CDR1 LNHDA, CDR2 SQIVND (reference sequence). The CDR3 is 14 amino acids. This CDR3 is CASSISQGSGELFF. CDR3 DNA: TGTGCCAGTAGTATCTCCCAGGGGAGCGGGGAGCTGTTTTTT.

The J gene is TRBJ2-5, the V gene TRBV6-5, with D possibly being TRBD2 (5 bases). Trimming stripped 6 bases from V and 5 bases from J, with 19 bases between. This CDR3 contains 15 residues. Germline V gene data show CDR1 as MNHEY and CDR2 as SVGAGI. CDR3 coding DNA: TGTGCCAGCAGCCCAGTTGGAAGCGGCAGCGAGACCCAGTACTTC. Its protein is CASSPVGSGSETQYF.

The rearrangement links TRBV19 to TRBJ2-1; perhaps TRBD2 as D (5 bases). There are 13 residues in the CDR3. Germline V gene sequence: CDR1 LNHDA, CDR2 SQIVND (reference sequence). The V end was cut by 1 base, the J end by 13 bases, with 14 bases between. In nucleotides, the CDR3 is TGTGCCAGTAGTATAGGCGGACTCGAACGACAGTTCTTC. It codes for CASSIGGLERQFF.

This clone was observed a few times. The CDR3: CASRSGGPSSYNEQFF. DNA for the CDR3: TGTGCCAGCAGGTCCGGGGGTCCCAGCTCCTACAATGAGCAGTTCTTC. The V call is TRBV5-6, the J call TRBJ2-1, with D possibly TRBD2 on 6 matching bases. CDR3 length: 16 residues. The V gene's germline CDR1 is SGHDT and CDR2 YYEEEE. V was clipped by 5 bases and J by 0 bases, with 15 bases between them.

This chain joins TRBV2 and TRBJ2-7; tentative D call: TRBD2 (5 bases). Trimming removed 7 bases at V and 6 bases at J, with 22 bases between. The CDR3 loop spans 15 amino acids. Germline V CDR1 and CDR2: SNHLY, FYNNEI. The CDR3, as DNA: TGTGCCAGCACTAGAGAGCCTCAGGCGAGGGCCGAGCAGTACTTC. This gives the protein CASTREPQARAEQYF.

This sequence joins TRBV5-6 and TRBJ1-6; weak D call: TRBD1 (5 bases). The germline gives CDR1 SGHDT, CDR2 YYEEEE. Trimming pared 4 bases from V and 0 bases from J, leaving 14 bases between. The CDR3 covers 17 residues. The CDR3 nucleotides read TGTGCCAGCAGCCTATCGACAGTAAGCTCCTATAATTCACCCCTCCACTTT. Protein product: CASSLSTVSSYNSPLHF.